This T cell receptor beta chain derives from a study of blood T cell repertoires in COVID-19. Study at large: Researchers got acute and convalescent COVID-19 samples from the United States, Italy and Spain. PBMCs, B-cell-depleted T cells, or T cells provided the cDNA or gDNA that made up the material.

Original methodology: Amplifying reference gene primers gave estimates of nucleated cell counts. Only in-frame clones appear in the TCRdb table, and some are missing; sequencing was by immunoSEQ multiplex PCR. That table supplies the V and J calls and clone size; D and trimming were determined from the DNA. There are nearly 11,000 clones in the sample; over 70% occur only once, and approximately 5% lies in the top ten. The CDR3 covers 12 residues. Deletions cut 5 bases from V and 15 bases from J, with 17 bases between. Germline V gene lookup returns CDR1 SNHLY and CDR2 FYNNEI. This clonotype was sampled from a human donor in a cohort sampled during active COVID-19. The specimen sequenced was peripheral blood. V and J are TRBV2 and TRBJ2-1, with D possibly being TRBD2 (5 bases). The CDR3: CASSTPPNRGFF. The CDR3 region has the DNA TGTGCCAGCAGTACCCCCCCTAACCGGGGGTTCTTC.